The T cell receptor beta chain described here comes from a study of response to subunit inactivated influenza vaccine. Findings of the study overall: Authors proposed each seasonal influenza vaccination draws in few new T cells.

This clonotype showed up many times. Its cognate antigen is unknown. Each CDR3 protein gets one entry after TCRdb re-called the RT-PCR reads with MiXCR. Of about 530,000 distinct CDR3 sequences detected, roughly 13% appear once; the ten largest clones hold 13%. V was cut by 6 bases and J by 15 bases, with 12 bases left in between. The CDR3 runs to 11 residues. The germline V gene encodes CDR1 MNHEY and CDR2 SVGEGT. The sequenced sample was PBMCs from blood, obtained around seven weeks after vaccination. This TCR was sampled from a man between 50 and 59 years old who received an inactivated influenza vaccine. The rearrangement joins TRBV6-2 or TRBV6-3 to TRBJ1-6; the D gene is possibly TRBD1 (5 bases). The CDR3 DNA reads as TGTGCCAGCAGCTCCTTCCAGGGCCTCCACTTT. It is translated as CASSSFQGLHF.